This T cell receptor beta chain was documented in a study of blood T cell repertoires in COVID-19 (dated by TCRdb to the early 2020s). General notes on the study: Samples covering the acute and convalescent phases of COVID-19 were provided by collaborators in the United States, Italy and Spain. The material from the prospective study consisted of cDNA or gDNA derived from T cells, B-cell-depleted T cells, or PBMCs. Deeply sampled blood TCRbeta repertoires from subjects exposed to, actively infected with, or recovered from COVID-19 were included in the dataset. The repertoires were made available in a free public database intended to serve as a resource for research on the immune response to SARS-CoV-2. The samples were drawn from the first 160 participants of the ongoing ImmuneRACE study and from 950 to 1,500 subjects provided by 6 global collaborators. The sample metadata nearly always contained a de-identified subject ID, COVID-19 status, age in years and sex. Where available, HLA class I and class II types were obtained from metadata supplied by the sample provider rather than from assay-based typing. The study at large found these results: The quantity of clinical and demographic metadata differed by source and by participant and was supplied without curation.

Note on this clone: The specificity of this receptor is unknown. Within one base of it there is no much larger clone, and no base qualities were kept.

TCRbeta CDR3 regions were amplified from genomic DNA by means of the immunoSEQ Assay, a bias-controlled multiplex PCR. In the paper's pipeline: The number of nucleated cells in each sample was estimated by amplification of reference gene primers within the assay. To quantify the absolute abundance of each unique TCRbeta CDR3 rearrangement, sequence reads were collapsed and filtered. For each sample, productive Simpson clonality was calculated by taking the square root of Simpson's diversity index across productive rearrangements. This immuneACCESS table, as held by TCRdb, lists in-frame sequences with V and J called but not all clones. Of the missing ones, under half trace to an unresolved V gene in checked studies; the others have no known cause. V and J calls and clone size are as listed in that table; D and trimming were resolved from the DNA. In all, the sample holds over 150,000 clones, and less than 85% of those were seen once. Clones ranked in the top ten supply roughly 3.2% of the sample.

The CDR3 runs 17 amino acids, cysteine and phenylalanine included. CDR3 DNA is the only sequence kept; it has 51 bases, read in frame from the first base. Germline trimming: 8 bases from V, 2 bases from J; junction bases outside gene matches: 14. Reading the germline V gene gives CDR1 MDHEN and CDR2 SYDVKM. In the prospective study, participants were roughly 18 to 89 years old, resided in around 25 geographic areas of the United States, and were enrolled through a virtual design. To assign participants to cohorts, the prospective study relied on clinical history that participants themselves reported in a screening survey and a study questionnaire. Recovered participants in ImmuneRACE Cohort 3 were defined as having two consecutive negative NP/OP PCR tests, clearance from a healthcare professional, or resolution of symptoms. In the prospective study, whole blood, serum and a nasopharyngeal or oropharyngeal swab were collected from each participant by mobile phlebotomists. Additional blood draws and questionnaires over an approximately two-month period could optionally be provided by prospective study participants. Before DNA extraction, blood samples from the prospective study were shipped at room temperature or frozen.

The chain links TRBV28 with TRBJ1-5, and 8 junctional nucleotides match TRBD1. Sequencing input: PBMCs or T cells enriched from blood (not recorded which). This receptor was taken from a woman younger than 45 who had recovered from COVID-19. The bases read TGTGCCAGCCGGACGTACAGGGGGGTCGGGGGCAATCAGCCCCAGCATTTT. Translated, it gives CASRTYRGVGGNQPQHF.